The clone carrying this T cell receptor (beta chain) was seen at least ten times. This entry belongs to a study of T cells in Graves' hyperthyroidism and ophthalmopathy. Subjects aged 18 to 65 presented with newly diagnosed hyperthyroidism of less than 2 months' duration. Germline values: CDR1 KGHDR, CDR2 SFDVKD. Trimming left V 1 base short and J 5 bases short, with 10 bases between. The CDR3 is 15 residues long. RNA transcripts served as the template for amplifying TCR beta CDR3 regions. The study used the HTBI primer set for a first-round RT-PCR of the TCR CDR3. TCRdb itself ran the multiplex PCR reads through MiXCR, one entry per CDR3 protein. The data hold a few hundred thousand distinct CDR3 sequences, with roughly 50% observed a single time.

What was sequenced was peripheral blood or thyroid tissue (not recorded which). The rearrangement joins TRBV24-1 to TRBJ1-4; maybe TRBD1 (5 bases). The receptor was isolated from a woman between 18 and 29 years old with Graves' hyperthyroidism. Here the CDR3 reads CATSDFRRVNEKLFF. The CDR3 DNA is TGTGCCACCAGTGATTTCCGCAGGGTCAATGAAAAACTGTTTTTT.